Listed below are T cell receptor beta chains from one sample, sequenced in a study of cytotoxic CD8 clonotypes in ibrutinib-treated CLL. Here immunoSEQ multiplex PCR was the method, and the copy in TCRdb shows in-frame clones only, minus some. Counted here are over 100,000 clones, roughly 85% occurring once; the ten biggest clones make up roughly 2%. Sample: PBMCs, taken after 24 months of ibrutinib treatment. Receptors originate from a human donor with chronic lymphocytic leukemia. The CDR3 runs from the conserved cysteine through the conserved F or W. Size is stated for part of the rows, as once, few or many counts, or as a class when the clone is expanded.

CDR3 protein: CASSQEAGSDTQYF; V gene: TRBV4-3; clone size: .
CDR3 protein: CSAHETYEQYF; V gene: TRBV20-1; clone size: .
CDR3 protein: CASSAPSGGASYNEQFF; V gene: TRBV9; clone size: .
CDR3 protein: CASSRGQGREMNTEAFF; V gene: TRBV4-1; clone size: .
CDR3 protein: CATSLPQGYGYTF; V gene: TRBV15; clone size: .
CDR3 protein: CASTPGGMRTEAFF; V gene: TRBV28; clone size: .
CDR3 protein: CASSPMGGSNTEAFF; V gene: TRBV4-1; clone size: .
CDR3 protein: CAWSKKGASQNGYTF; V gene: TRBV30; clone size: .
CDR3 protein: CAITTSGELFF; V gene: TRBV10-3; clone size: .
CDR3 protein: CASSLNRDTEAFF; V gene: TRBV18; clone size: .
CDR3 protein: CASSELLGLAGSSYNEQFF; V gene: TRBV10-2; clone size: .
CDR3 protein: CASSLGGSADTQYF; V gene: TRBV7-2; clone size: .
CDR3 protein: CASRKGFLETQYF; V gene: TRBV6-9; clone size: .
CDR3 protein: CASSFYSGRAGELFF; V gene: TRBV11-2; clone size: .
CDR3 protein: CASSSHYDGTGNGELFF; V gene: TRBV27; clone size: few
CDR3 protein: CASSSEGFQPQHF; V gene: TRBV6-1; clone size: .
CDR3 protein: CASLGTANYGYTF; V gene: TRBV6-6; clone size: .
CDR3 protein: CASSPLIGNTEAFF; V gene: TRBV18; clone size: .
CDR3 protein: CASSPKPRQSGTDTQYF; V gene: TRBV7-8; clone size: .
CDR3 protein: CASSLAEVSSYNEQFF; V gene: TRBV5-1; clone size: .
CDR3 protein: CASRTGGGYTF; V gene: TRBV23-1; clone size: .
CDR3 protein: CASSFLTGLGGTEAFF; V gene: TRBV27; clone size: few
CDR3 protein: CASSLSIGSNYGYTF; V gene: TRBV19; clone size: .
CDR3 protein: CASSAPPWGAYNEQFF; V gene: TRBV7-8; clone size: .
CDR3 protein: CASSLGQGSYEQYF; V gene: TRBV5-1; clone size: .
CDR3 protein: CASRNSGNTIYF; V gene: TRBV28; clone size: .
CDR3 protein: CASSGASGSYEQYF; V gene: TRBV5-1; clone size: .
CDR3 protein: CASSGTLAAYEQYF; V gene: TRBV9; clone size: .
CDR3 protein: CASSPFLKKQSTDTQYF; V gene: TRBV5-4; clone size: .
CDR3 protein: CASSYGRAGVYNVLTF; V gene: TRBV6-5; clone size: .
CDR3 protein: CASSQGRGPQHF; V gene: TRBV4-3; clone size: .
CDR3 protein: CASSPLDRVGNQPQHF; V gene: TRBV18; clone size: few
CDR3 protein: CASSLLGGLNEKLFF; V gene: TRBV27; clone size: .
CDR3 protein: CASSRRYGYTF; V gene: TRBV7-9; clone size: .
CDR3 protein: CASTPNHSGTGGLSNQPQHF; V gene: TRBV19; clone size: .
CDR3 protein: CASSSQTGGAYNEQFF; V gene: TRBV9; clone size: .
CDR3 protein: CASSFGLAGADTQYF; V gene: TRBV19; clone size: .
CDR3 protein: CASSLEAGNYQPQHF; V gene: TRBV5-1; clone size: .
CDR3 protein: CASSPPALTETQYF; V gene: TRBV18; clone size: .
CDR3 protein: CASSDVGDYEQYF; V gene: TRBV2; clone size: many
CDR3 protein: CASSFAGGDTIYF; V gene: TRBV28; clone size: .